Listed here are 20 T cell receptor beta chains from one sample, sequenced in a study of blood T cells in healthy people across ages. Primers used in a second PCR of about 6 to 11 cycles were a sample-barcoded 5' primer and a J-beta primer mix. TCRdb re-analysed the 5' RACE reads in MiXCR, keeping a single row per CDR3 protein. Found here are approximately 900,000 distinct CDR3 sequences, about 48% of them singletons; the top ten hold about an eighth. Material for sequencing was blood. Receptors originate from a man younger than 45 in good health.

The V gene is TRBV20-1, the J gene TRBJ1-2; D remains ambiguous. The CDR3 consists of 11 residues. The germline V gene has CDR1 DFQATT and CDR2 SNEGSKA (reference sequence). The CDR3 sequence is CSPRGRYGYTF. In DNA form, the CDR3 reads TGCAGCCCGAGAGGGCGGTATGGCTACACCTTC.

The chain recombines TRBV20-1 with TRBJ2-7, with 13 bases aligning to TRBD2. The CDR3 runs 14 residues. The germline gives CDR1 DFQATT, CDR2 SNEGSKA (reference sequence). V was pared by 4 bases and J by 3 bases, with 3 bases of the junction left unmatched. The DNA for the CDR3 is TGCAGTGCTACCCGGACTAGCGGGGGCTACGAGCAGTACTTC. Encoded protein: CSATRTSGGYEQYF.

In this sample, this clonotype turned up many times. The chain links TRBV9 to TRBJ2-3, with D perhaps matching TRBD1 or TRBD2 (5 bases each). Per the germline V gene, CDR1 is SGDLS and CDR2 is YYNGEE. This CDR3 comprises 16 residues. V lost 3 bases, J lost 0 bases, and 14 bases lay in between. The CDR3 spells CASSGSGTLSTDTQYF. For the CDR3, the DNA is TGTGCCAGCAGCGGTTCCGGGACGCTTAGCACAGATACGCAGTATTTT.

This clonotype came up many times. This chain joins TRBV12-3 or TRBV12-4 and TRBJ2-6, with D perhaps TRBD2 (6 bases). The ends were cut back, 3 bases at V and 4 bases at J, with 10 bases in the middle. CDR3 size: 15 residues. This chain's CDR3 is CASSLRGAGANVLTF. The CDR3 bases are TGTGCCAGCAGTTTGCGGGGTGCAGGGGCCAACGTCCTGACTTTC.

The chain joins TRBV28 to TRBJ2-7, with no clear D. The germline V gene has CDR1 MDHEN and CDR2 SYDVKM. This CDR3 is 15 amino acids long. V was trimmed by 5 bases and J by 3 bases, leaving 17 bases between them. The CDR3 region has the DNA TGTGCCAGCAGTCCCCTGGTGGGCGCCGACTACGAGCAGTACTTC. Its protein is CASSPLVGADYEQYF.

The rearrangement uses TRBV7-2 and TRBJ2-1; no definite D call. The CDR3 runs 14 residues. Trimming took off 2 bases at V and 7 bases at J, with 12 bases between the two ends. The V gene's germline CDR1 is SGHTA and CDR2 FQGNSA. CDR3 bases: TGTGCCAGCAGCTTACTGTCTGTGGGAAATGAGCAGTTCTTC. This sequence encodes CASSLLSVGNEQFF.

The rearrangement joins TRBV7-6 to TRBJ1-1; D remains ambiguous. Trimming took 5 bases from V and 6 from J, leaving 10 bases between them. Germline V gene sequence: CDR1 SGHVS, CDR2 FNYEAQ. This CDR3 has 12 amino acids. CDR3 sequence (DNA): TGTGCCAGCAGCCACGCAGGATCTGAAGCTTTCTTT. Translation gives CASSHAGSEAFF. Full variable domain (rest looked up from reference TRBV7-6 and TRBJ1-1): GAGVSQSPRYKVTKRGQDVALRCDPISGHVSLYWYRQALGQGPEFLTYFNYEAQQDKSGLPNDRFSAERPEGSISTLTIQRTEQRDSAMYRCASSHAGSEAFFGQGTRLTVV.

The chain is built from TRBV24-1 and TRBJ2-1; the D gene is possibly TRBD1 (6 bases). The CDR3 runs 14 residues. CDR1 is KGHDR and CDR2 is SFDVKD in the germline V gene. The germline V and J ends were trimmed by 1 base and 9 bases, with 12 bases remaining between them. Written as DNA, the CDR3 is TGTGCCACCAGTGATTTTACAGGGAGTTTTGAGCAGTTCTTC. Translating gives CATSDFTGSFEQFF.

V and J are TRBV20-1 and TRBJ2-3, with 7 bases that match TRBD2. The germline V gene has CDR1 DFQATT and CDR2 SNEGSKA (reference sequence). Trimming took 7 bases from V and 6 from J; bases not matched to a gene: 4. The CDR3 extends over 11 amino acids. CDR3 coding DNA: TGCAGTGGGACTAGTGTGGATACGCAGTATTTT. It specifies CSGTSVDTQYF.

This chain links TRBV7-2 with TRBJ1-2; D gene unclear. This CDR3 comprises 14 residues. Trimming removed 3 bases at V and 7 bases at J, with 15 bases between. The germline CDR1 and CDR2 sequences are SGHTA and FQGNSA. The CDR3 sequence: CASSFQSSGSGYTF. The CDR3 DNA follows: TGTGCCAGCAGCTTCCAGAGTAGTGGTTCTGGCTACACCTTC. Full variable domain (remainder filled in from reference TRBV7-2 and TRBJ1-2): GAGVSQSPSNKVTEKGKDVELRCDPISGHTALYWYRQSLGQGLEFLIYFQGNSAPDKSGLPSDRFSAERTGGSVSTLTIQRTQQEDSAVYLCASSFQSSGSGYTFGSGTRLTVV.

This clonotype was counted between two and nine times. The CDR3 bases are TGTGCCAGCAGCCACAATCCTGGACAGGGGGAAGCTTTCTTT. Protein product: CASSHNPGQGEAFF. The rearrangement links TRBV6-5 to TRBJ1-1; 9 bases are a match to TRBD1. Trimming cost V 6 bases and J 8 bases; bases outside gene matches: 10. The CDR3 covers 14 residues. Germline CDR1 is MNHEY and CDR2 is SVGAGI.

The rearrangement joins TRBV3-1 to TRBJ2-7; D is unclear. The CDR3 is 13 residues long. Per the germline V gene, CDR1 is LGHDT and CDR2 is YNNKEL (reference sequence). V lost 2 bases and J 0 bases, leaving 5 bases between the germline ends. CDR3 protein: CASSQYLSYEQYF. The CDR3 nucleotides read TGTGCCAGCAGCCAATATCTCTCCTACGAGCAGTACTTC.

This chain joins TRBV5-6 and TRBJ1-2; TRBD1 might be the D (5 bases). V lost 5 bases to trimming and J lost 6 bases, with 17 bases between them. The CDR3 runs to 14 residues. Per germline, CDR1 SGHDT and CDR2 YYEEEE. CDR3 DNA sequence: TGTGCCAGCAGTCTTGGGGGGGGAACCCATGGCTACACCTTC. Translated, it gives CASSLGGGTHGYTF. Based on the CDR3 plus reference TRBV5-6 and TRBJ1-2, the full variable domain is DAGVTQSPTHLIKTRGQQVTLRCSPKSGHDTVSWYQQALGQGPQFIFQYYEEEERQRGNFPDRFSGHQFPNYSSELNVNALLLGDSALYLCASSLGGGTHGYTFGSGTRLTVV.

This chain joins TRBV2 and TRBJ2-5; the D is unclear. The CDR3 loop spans 14 amino acids. V was trimmed by 11 bases and J by 1 base, leaving 17 bases between them. The germline V gene has CDR1 SNHLY and CDR2 FYNNEI. The CDR3 reads CACAGRIPQETQYF. The CDR3 bases are TGTGCCTGCGCCGGCAGGATTCCCCAAGAGACCCAGTACTTC.

V gene TRBV27 combines with J gene TRBJ1-5; D is ambiguous. Germline CDR1 is MNHEY and CDR2 is SMNVEV (reference sequence). V was pared by 6 bases and J by 7 bases, with 10 bases between. The CDR3 covers 12 residues. This CDR3 reads CASSSVGQPQHF. CDR3 nucleotides: TGTGCCAGCAGCAGCGTCGGGCAGCCCCAGCATTTT.

V usage is TRBV6-4 and J usage is TRBJ2-2; TRBD2 matches at 9 bases. The CDR3 length is 16 residues. The V and J ends lost 0 bases and 5 bases, in that order; junction bases with no gene match: 4. Germline CDR1 reads MRHNA; CDR2 reads SNTAGT. The CDR3 nucleotides are TGTGCCAGCAGTGACTCTAGCGGGGGTGAAACCGGGGAGCTGTTTTTT. This translates into CASSDSSGGETGELFF.

This clonotype was counted many times. This chain uses TRBV10-2 with TRBJ1-2; D perhaps matches TRBD1 (6 bases). Trimming shortened V by 1 base and J by 6 bases, and 12 bases separated the two germline ends. Germline CDR1 reads WSHSY; CDR2 reads SAAADI. CDR3 length: 14 residues. CDR3 sequence reads: CASSEFPGGDGYTF. CDR3 in DNA: TGCGCCAGCAGTGAGTTCCCCGGGGGCGATGGCTACACCTTC.

The genes are TRBV3-1 and TRBJ2-1, with D hard to call. V lost 2 bases and J lost 10, with 9 bases in between. Germline V gene sequence: CDR1 LGHDT, CDR2 YNNKEL (reference sequence). This CDR3 is 12 amino acids long. The CDR3 region has the DNA TGTGCCAGCAGCCAACAGGTTAAAGAGCAGTTCTTC. Residues: CASSQQVKEQFF.

The V gene is TRBV6-1, the J gene TRBJ2-7; D unresolved. V lost 8 bases, J lost 1 base, and 18 bases lay in between. The CDR3 has 15 amino acids. Germline loops: CDR1 MNHNS, CDR2 SASEGT. CDR3 nucleotide sequence: TGTGCCAGCGGGCTCTATCTGGACGCTTCCTACGAGCAGTACTTC. It codes for CASGLYLDASYEQYF.

A remark on this clonotype: Compared with germline, one end of the junction differs, possibly owing to a read error. The chain carries TRBV12-5 and TRBJ2-5, with D perhaps given as TRBD1 or TRBD2 (5 bases each). This CDR3 is 13 amino acids long. CDR1 is LGHNT, CDR2 FRNRAP, per germline. The CDR3 here is CASGLTGGETQYF. The CDR3 bases are TGTGCTAGTGGTTTGACAGGAGGAGAGACCCAGTACTTT.